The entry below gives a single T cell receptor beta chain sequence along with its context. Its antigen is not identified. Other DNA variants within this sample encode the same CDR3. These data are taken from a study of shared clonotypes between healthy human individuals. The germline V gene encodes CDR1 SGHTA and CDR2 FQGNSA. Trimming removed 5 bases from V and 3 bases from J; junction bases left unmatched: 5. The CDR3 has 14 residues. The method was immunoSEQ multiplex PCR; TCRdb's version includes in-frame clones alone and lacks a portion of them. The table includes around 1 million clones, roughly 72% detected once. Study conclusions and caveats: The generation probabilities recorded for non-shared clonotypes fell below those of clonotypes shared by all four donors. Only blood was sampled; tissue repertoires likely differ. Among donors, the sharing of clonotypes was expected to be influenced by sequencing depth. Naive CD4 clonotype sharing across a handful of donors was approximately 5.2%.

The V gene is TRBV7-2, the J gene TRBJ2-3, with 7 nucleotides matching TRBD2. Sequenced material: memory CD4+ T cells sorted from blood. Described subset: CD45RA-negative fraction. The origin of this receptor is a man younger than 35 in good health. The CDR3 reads CASSRGGSTDTQYF. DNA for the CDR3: TGTGCCAGCAGCCGCGGGGGTTCAACAGATACGCAGTATTTT.